This T cell receptor (beta chain) emerged from a study of cytomegalovirus exposure and HLA in healthy donors. Findings of the study overall: Researchers counted approximately 160 TCR beta chains as cytomegalovirus-associated. Most TCR sequences were seen very rarely across donors, but some public TCRs occurred in many.

The CDR3 totals 13 residues. V dropped 4 bases and J dropped 11 bases, with 15 bases sitting between them. Germline V gene sequence: CDR1 GTSNPN, CDR2 SVGIG (reference sequence). Generated by immunoSEQ multiplex PCR, the TCRdb table keeps only in-frame clones and is missing some. Among 65,000 to 80,000 clones listed, roughly 95% were seen once. As for this clone: Its matching antigen is unknown.

The V and J genes are TRBV30 and TRBJ1-6; no reliable D call. This clonotype was obtained from a woman aged 18-35 years in good health and CMV-seropositive. Sequencing input: PBMCs. The DNA for the CDR3 is TGTGCCTGGAAATCAGGAGGGAGGCCACCCCTCCACTTT. Its protein product is CAWKSGGRPPLHF. Drawing the rest from reference TRBV30 and TRBJ1-6, the complete variable domain is SQTIHQWPATLVQPVGSPLSLECTVEGTSNPNLYWYRQAAGRGLQLLFYSVGIGQISSEVPQNLSASRPQDRQFILSSKKLLLSDSGFYLCAWKSGGRPPLHFGNGTRLTVT.